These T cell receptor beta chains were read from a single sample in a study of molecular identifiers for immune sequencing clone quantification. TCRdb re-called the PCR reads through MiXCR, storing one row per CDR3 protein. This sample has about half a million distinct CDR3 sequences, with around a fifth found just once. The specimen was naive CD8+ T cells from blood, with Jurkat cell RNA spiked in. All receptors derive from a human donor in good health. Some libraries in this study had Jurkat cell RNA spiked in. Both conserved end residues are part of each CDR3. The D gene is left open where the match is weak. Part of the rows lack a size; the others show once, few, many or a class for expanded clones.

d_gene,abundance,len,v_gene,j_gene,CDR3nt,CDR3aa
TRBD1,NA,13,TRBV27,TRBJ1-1,TGTGCCAGCACCAACAGGGGGATTACTGAAGCTTTCTTT,CASTNRGITEAFF
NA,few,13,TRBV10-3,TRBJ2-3,TGTGCCATCAGTGGACTAGTAACAGATACGCAGTATTTT,CAISGLVTDTQYF
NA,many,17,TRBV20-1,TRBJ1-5,TGCAGTGCTAGAGATCGGGACCTTCCGGTCTACAATCAGCCCCAGCATTTT,CSARDRDLPVYNQPQHF
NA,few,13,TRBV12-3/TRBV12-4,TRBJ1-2,TGTGCCAGCAGTTCCAGTTCTAACTATGGCTACACCTTC,CASSSSSNYGYTF
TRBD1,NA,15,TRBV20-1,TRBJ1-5,TGCAGTGCTAGTCTAGGACAGGGGGCGGGTCAGCCCCAGCATTTT,CSASLGQGAGQPQHF
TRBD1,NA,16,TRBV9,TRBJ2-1,TGTGCCAGCAGCCCGTCGTGGACAGGGGTCGACAATGAGCAGTTCTTC,CASSPSWTGVDNEQFF
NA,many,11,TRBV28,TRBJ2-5,TGTGCCAGCAGCGACCAAGTGACCCAGTACTTC,CASSDQVTQYF
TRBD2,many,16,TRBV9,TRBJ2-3,TGTGCCAGCAGCGTAGTGTCTAGCGGGCGCCCAGATACGCAGTATTTT,CASSVVSSGRPDTQYF
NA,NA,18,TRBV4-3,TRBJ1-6,TGCGCCAGCAGCCAAGATACGGCGCGGGGATCTAATAATTCACCCCTCCACTTT,CASSQDTARGSNNSPLHF
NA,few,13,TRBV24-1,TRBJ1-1,TGTGCCACCAGTGAGGGGATGAACACTGAAGCTTTCTTT,CATSEGMNTEAFF
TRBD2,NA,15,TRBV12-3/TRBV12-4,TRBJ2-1,TGTGCCAGCGCGAGTTCGCGGGAGGGAGAGAATGAGCAGTTCTTC,CASASSREGENEQFF
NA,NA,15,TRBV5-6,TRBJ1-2,TGTGCCAGCAGCTTGTTTGGGGGGCGTGACTATGGCTACACCTTC,CASSLFGGRDYGYTF